The 32 T cell receptor beta chains reported below all come from one sample, sequenced in a study of T cell responses to AZD1222 COVID-19 vaccine. The repertoire was sequenced with immunoSEQ multiplex PCR; TCRdb's copy has only in-frame clones and lacks some. The table has 95,000 to 150,000 clones, around 92% seen once. Sequencing was performed on peripheral blood, taken on day 0 of AZD1222 vaccination. The receptors derive from an adult in good health.

The rearrangement uses TRBV2 and TRBJ1-2; the D gene is possibly TRBD1 (6 bases). Germline CDR1 reads SNHLY; CDR2 reads FYNNEI. Trimming cost V 9 bases and J 0 bases, with 11 bases left between them. The CDR3 extends over 13 amino acids. This CDR3 is CARGTLANYGYTF. The CDR3 nucleotides are TGTGCCAGGGGGACACTAGCTAACTATGGCTACACCTTC.

This clone was detected a few times. This sequence joins TRBV7-9 and TRBJ2-7; D possibly uses TRBD1 or TRBD2 (5 bases each). The length of the CDR3 is 14 residues. Trimming took 6 bases from V and 0 from J, leaving 12 bases between them. Germline V lookup: CDR1 SEHNR, CDR2 FQNEAQ (reference sequence). This chain's CDR3 is CASSLGDVSYEQYF. As DNA, the CDR3 is TGTGCCAGCAGTTTGGGGGACGTCTCCTACGAGCAGTACTTC. Combining the CDR3 with reference TRBV7-9 and TRBJ2-7 gives the whole variable domain DTGVSQNPRHKITKRGQNVTFRCDPISEHNRLYWYRQTLGQGPEFLTYFQNEAQLEKSRLLSDRFSAERPKGSFSTLEIQRTEQGDSAMYLCASSLGDVSYEQYFGPGTRLTVT.

The chain uses TRBV11-2 and TRBJ1-2, with 7 bases fitting TRBD1. V gave up 5 bases and J gave up 4 bases; unmatched junction bases: 10. The CDR3 extends over 15 amino acids. The germline gives CDR1 SGHAT, CDR2 FQNNGV. CDR3 bases: TGTGCCAGCAGCCATTCCCGGGACAGCTTCTATGGCTACACCTTC. This encodes CASSHSRDSFYGYTF.

The chain employs TRBV28 and TRBJ2-2; D possibly corresponds to TRBD2 (5 bases). In germline, CDR1 is MDHEN, CDR2 SYDVKM. Trimming cost V 2 bases and J 6 bases, with 16 bases left between them. CDR3 length: 16 amino acids. The CDR3 sequence is CASSLILRGTAGELFF. Here the CDR3 DNA reads TGTGCCAGCAGTTTAATCTTACGGGGAACCGCCGGGGAGCTGTTTTTT.

V gene TRBV5-1 combines with J gene TRBJ2-1, with 11 bases aligning to TRBD1. The CDR3 runs 17 residues. Germline CDR1 SGHRS, CDR2 YFSETQ. The V gene end was trimmed by 2 bases and the J gene end by 5 bases; junction bases not matched to a gene: 9. DNA for the CDR3: TGCGCCAGCAGCTTACCCCCCGGGACAGGGGGACACAATGAGCAGTTCTTC. Its translation: CASSLPPGTGGHNEQFF.

The chain uses TRBV5-5 and TRBJ1-6, with D possibly matching TRBD1 (5 bases). The CDR3 has 15 residues. CDR1 is SGHKS, CDR2 YYEKEE, per germline (reference sequence). The ends were cut back, 4 bases at V and 9 bases at J, with 17 bases in the middle. In DNA, the CDR3 is TGTGCCAGCAGCCAAGACCCGACAGACCTTTCACCCCTCCACTTT. Translated, it gives CASSQDPTDLSPLHF.

CDR3 nucleotides: TGTGCCAGCAGCTTAGTTGGGCAGGGGAACCATGAAGCTTTCTTT. This codes for CASSLVGQGNHEAFF. The V call is TRBV7-2, the J call TRBJ1-1; weak D call: TRBD1 (6 bases). Germline V gene data show CDR1 as SGHTA and CDR2 as FQGNSA. V dropped 1 base and J dropped 7 bases, with 16 bases sitting between them. The CDR3 spans 15 residues.

CDR3 amino acids: CASARQGGNTGELFF. CDR3 DNA sequence: TGCGCCAGCGCCAGACAGGGTGGGAACACCGGGGAGCTGTTTTTT. This sequence joins TRBV5-1 and TRBJ2-2; 7 bases align to TRBD1. The germline V gene encodes CDR1 SGHRS and CDR2 YFSETQ. The CDR3 contains 15 residues. J was trimmed by 1 base and V by 7 bases; bases with no gene match: 7.

This chain links TRBV27 with TRBJ2-7; D is uncertain. Per the germline V gene, CDR1 is MNHEY and CDR2 is SMNVEV (reference sequence). Trimming took 5 bases from V and 0 from J, leaving 5 bases between them. The CDR3 totals 12 residues. The CDR3 DNA reads as TGTGCCAGCAGTCCCCCCTCCTACGAGCAGTACTTC. As protein: CASSPPSYEQYF.

The V gene is TRBV6-4, the J gene TRBJ2-3; 7 nucleotides match TRBD2. In germline, CDR1 is MRHNA, CDR2 SNTAGT. The V segment lost 3 bases and the J segment 3 bases; nucleotides outside the gene matches: 0. The CDR3 totals 13 residues. CDR3 residues: CASSERETDTQYF. For the CDR3, the DNA is TGTGCCAGCAGTGAGCGGGAGACAGATACGCAGTATTTT.

In nucleotides, the CDR3 is TGTGCCACCAGCAGGGGGACTTATTCACCCCTCCACTTT. This sequence encodes CATSRGTYSPLHF. The genes are TRBV15 and TRBJ1-6, with D perhaps TRBD1 (5 bases). Trimming cost V 3 bases and J 8 bases, with 8 bases left between them. The CDR3 sequence is 13 residues long. The V gene's germline CDR1 is LNHNV and CDR2 YYDKDF (reference sequence).

This chain uses TRBV4-1 with TRBJ2-1, with 9 bases matching TRBD2. Germline V gene data show CDR1 as MGHRA and CDR2 as YSYEKL. The CDR3 runs to 17 residues. V trimming: 1 base; J trimming: 8 bases; junction bases outside the gene matches: 12. The CDR3 region has the DNA TGCGCCAGCAGCCAAGCTCATATAGCGGGGGCTCGTTATGAGCAGTTCTTC. Translation: CASSQAHIAGARYEQFF.

This chain links TRBV29-1 with TRBJ1-5; the D gene is possibly TRBD1 (6 bases). Germline-derived CDR1 and CDR2 are SQVTM and ANQGSEA. This CDR3 is built from 19 residues. V was trimmed by 7 bases and J by 3 bases, leaving 31 bases between them. The CDR3 DNA follows: TGCAGCGCGGGTCCGGGGCCCGAGGGGAGGGGGTGTAACAATCAGCCCCAGCATTTT. The encoded protein is CSAGPGPEGRGCNNQPQHF.

This chain joins TRBV6-5 and TRBJ2-3, with unresolved D. The V end was cut by 7 bases, the J end by 1 base, with 12 bases between. CDR1 is MNHEY and CDR2 is SVGAGI in the germline V gene. This CDR3 is 14 amino acids long. The DNA of the CDR3 is TGTGCCAGCATTCTTCTGGCCGGCACAGATACGCAGTATTTT. Protein sequence: CASILLAGTDTQYF.

The chain is built from TRBV7-9 and TRBJ1-2; D gene uncertain. CDR3 length equals 11 residues. The germline V gene encodes CDR1 SEHNR and CDR2 FQNEAQ (reference sequence). The germline V and J ends were trimmed by 5 bases and 6 bases, with 7 bases remaining between them. The CDR3 DNA reads TGTGCCAGCAGCCCCGGACATGGCTACACCTTC. This codes for CASSPGHGYTF.

The chain uses TRBV25-1 and TRBJ2-7, with a possible D match to TRBD1 (6 bases). Germline V gives CDR1 MGHDK, CDR2 SYGVNS. V was shortened by 3 bases and J by 1 base, with 13 bases between the two germline ends. CDR3 length equals 15 residues. CDR3 nucleotide sequence: TGTGCCAGCAGTGATGGAGGTACAGGGTCCTACGAGCAGTACTTC. Its translation: CASSDGGTGSYEQYF.

This clone came up many times. This rearrangement joins TRBV4-2 to TRBJ1-1, with 7 bases aligning to TRBD1. Trimming cost V 4 bases and J 1 base; bases outside gene matches: 6. Germline V CDR1 and CDR2: LGHNA, YNFKEQ. The CDR3 runs to 15 residues. The CDR3 is CASSPKNRGNTEAFF. CDR3 in DNA: TGTGCCAGCAGCCCGAAAAACAGGGGGAACACTGAAGCTTTCTTT.

The chain employs TRBV12-3 or TRBV12-4 and TRBJ1-2; D not certain. V lost 6 bases and J 4 bases, leaving 12 bases between the germline ends. The CDR3 length is 13 residues. CDR3: CASSPGILYGYTF. The DNA for the CDR3 is TGTGCCAGCAGCCCCGGGATTCTCTATGGCTACACCTTC.

This chain connects TRBV6-6 to TRBJ2-7; 7 nucleotides line up with TRBD1. Unmatched junction bases numbered 7, after V lost 5 bases and J lost 0 bases. CDR1 is MNHNY, CDR2 SVGAGI, per germline (reference sequence). CDR3 length: 15 residues. CDR3 nucleotide sequence: TGTGCCAGCAGTCCGACAGGGATAAGCTCCTACGAGCAGTACTTC. This gives the protein CASSPTGISSYEQYF.

This chain links TRBV5-1 with TRBJ1-5, with D uncertain. Per germline, CDR1 SGHRS and CDR2 YFSETQ. The CDR3 runs to 12 residues. With 4 bases removed from V and 10 bases from J, the gap between germline ends came to 12 bases. The CDR3 reads CASSPPPGPQHF. The CDR3 bases are TGCGCCAGCAGCCCACCCCCGGGCCCCCAGCATTTT.

The chain is built from TRBV18 and TRBJ2-7; 8 bases align to TRBD1. The germline V gene encodes CDR1 KGHSH and CDR2 LQKENI. The CDR3 loop spans 15 amino acids. The ends lost 3 bases at V and 0 bases at J; junction bases unmatched: 4. In DNA, the CDR3 is TGTGCCAGCTCACCCCCGGACAGGGTCTCCTACGAGCAGTACTTC. Protein sequence: CASSPPDRVSYEQYF.

This rearrangement joins TRBV18 to TRBJ1-2, with D perhaps matching TRBD1 (6 bases). Germline-derived CDR1 and CDR2 are KGHSH and LQKENI. With 3 bases removed from V and 2 bases from J, the gap between germline ends came to 13 bases. This CDR3 contains 15 residues. The CDR3 protein is CASSPGGARNYGYTF. The CDR3 DNA is TGTGCCAGCTCACCCGGGGGCGCGAGAAACTATGGCTACACCTTC.

The rearrangement joins TRBV6-2 or TRBV6-3 to TRBJ2-2; D is ambiguous. Trimming removed 4 bases at V and 5 bases at J, with 11 bases between. CDR3 size: 14 residues. Germline V gene lookup returns CDR1 MNHEY and CDR2 SVGEGT. CDR3 sequence: CASSSGWDTGELFF. CDR3 in DNA: TGTGCCAGCAGTTCCGGATGGGATACCGGGGAGCTGTTTTTT.

The chain couples TRBV5-1 to TRBJ1-2; tentative D call: TRBD1 (5 bases). This CDR3 contains 15 residues. V lost 4 bases to trimming and J lost 0 bases, with 13 bases between them. Germline values: CDR1 SGHRS, CDR2 YFSETQ. CDR3 loop: CASSVGHGTNYGYTF. The CDR3 nucleotides read TGCGCCAGCAGCGTAGGACACGGAACTAACTATGGCTACACCTTC.

A single count supports this clone. V and J are TRBV6-5 and TRBJ1-1; D gene uncertain. The CDR3 runs 15 residues. CDR1 and CDR2 (germline): MNHEY, SVGAGI. Trimming cost V 5 bases and J 11 bases, with 24 bases left between them. The CDR3 spells CASSPPRTLTDAAFF. The CDR3 DNA follows: TGTGCCAGCAGTCCGCCCCGGACTCTTACAGACGCGGCTTTCTTT.

The count of this clone is one. The V call is TRBV11-3, the J call TRBJ1-3, with D possibly being TRBD1 (5 bases). The germline CDR1 and CDR2 sequences are SGHNT and YENEEA. V shed 2 bases and J shed 0 bases, with 8 bases lying between them. The CDR3 has 15 residues. The CDR3 sequence: CASSLRGASGNTIYF. CDR3 nucleotide sequence: TGTGCCAGCAGCTTAAGGGGAGCCTCTGGAAACACCATATATTTT. The entire variable domain, with the rest obtained from reference TRBV11-3 and TRBJ1-3, is as follows: EAGVVQSPRYKIIEKKQPVAFWCNPISGHNTLYWYLQNLGQGPELLIRYENEEAVDDSQLPKDRFSAERLKGVDSTLKIQPAELGDSAVYLCASSLRGASGNTIYFGEGSWLTVV.

The CDR3 coding sequence is TGTGCCAGCAGCTTAATCCCGGGATATGGCTACACCTTC. It encodes CASSLIPGYGYTF. The chain employs TRBV7-8 and TRBJ1-2; no clear D gene. The germline V gene encodes CDR1 SGHVS and CDR2 FQNEAQ. Between the trimmed V and J ends, which lost 2 bases and 5 bases, there was a span of 9 bases. The CDR3 covers 13 residues.

The rearrangement joins TRBV28 to TRBJ1-2, with TRBD1 matching 9 bases. From germline, CDR1 is MDHEN and CDR2 SYDVKM. The CDR3 runs to 15 residues. V trimming: 2 bases; J trimming: 3 bases; junction bases outside the gene matches: 4. The CDR3 is CASSLRDRADYGYTF. The CDR3 DNA reads TGTGCCAGCAGTTTACGGGACAGGGCGGACTATGGCTACACCTTC.

V is TRBV6-6 and J is TRBJ1-6; 8 bases agree with TRBD1. J lost 6 bases, V lost 8 bases, and 6 bases had no gene match. This CDR3 has 14 residues. Germline-derived CDR1 and CDR2 are MNHNY and SVGAGI (reference sequence). CDR3: CASSGGPSNSPLHF. CDR3 coding DNA: TGTGCCAGCTCAGGGGGCCCCTCTAATTCACCCCTCCACTTT.

This clone has more than one count but fewer than ten. The chain joins TRBV7-8 to TRBJ2-1; D may correspond to TRBD1 or TRBD2 (5 bases each). Germline V gives CDR1 SGHVS, CDR2 FQNEAQ. This CDR3 spans 17 amino acids. V was pared by 4 bases and J by 1 base, with 17 bases between. CDR3 loop: CASSSSLGVLSYNEQFF. The CDR3 DNA is TGTGCCAGCAGCTCGTCCCTGGGGGTGTTATCCTACAATGAGCAGTTCTTC.

The chain carries TRBV6-5 and TRBJ1-2; 8 nucleotides agree with TRBD1. V lost 4 bases to trimming and J lost 6 bases; unmatched junction nucleotides: 13. From germline, CDR1 is MNHEY and CDR2 SVGAGI. This CDR3 comprises 16 residues. The CDR3 protein is CASSFFAGGGDDGYTF. Written as DNA, the CDR3 is TGTGCCAGCAGTTTCTTTGCAGGGGGCGGGGATGATGGCTACACCTTC.

The chain carries TRBV2 and TRBJ2-3; D unclear. The germline V and J ends were trimmed by 8 bases and 1 base, with 13 bases remaining between them. The CDR3 has 14 residues. The V gene's germline CDR1 is SNHLY and CDR2 FYNNEI. The CDR3, as DNA: TGTGCCAGCTCCGGCTCTAGGGGCACAGATACGCAGTATTTT. Its protein product is CASSGSRGTDTQYF.